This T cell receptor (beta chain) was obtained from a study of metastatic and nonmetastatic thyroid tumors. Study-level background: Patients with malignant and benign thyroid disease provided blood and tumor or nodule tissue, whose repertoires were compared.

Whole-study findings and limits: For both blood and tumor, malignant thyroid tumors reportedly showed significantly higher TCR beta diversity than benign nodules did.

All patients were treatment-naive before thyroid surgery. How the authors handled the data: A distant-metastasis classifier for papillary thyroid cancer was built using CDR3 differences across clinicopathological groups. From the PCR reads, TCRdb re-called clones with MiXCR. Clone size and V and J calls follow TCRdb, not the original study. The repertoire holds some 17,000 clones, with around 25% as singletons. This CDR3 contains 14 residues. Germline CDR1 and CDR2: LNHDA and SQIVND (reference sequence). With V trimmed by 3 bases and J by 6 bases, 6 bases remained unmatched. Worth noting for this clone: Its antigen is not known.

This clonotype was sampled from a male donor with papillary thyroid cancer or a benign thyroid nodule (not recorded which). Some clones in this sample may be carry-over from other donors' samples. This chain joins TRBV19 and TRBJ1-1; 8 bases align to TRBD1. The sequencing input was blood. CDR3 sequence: CASSMYQGAAEAFF. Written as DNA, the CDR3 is TGTGCCAGTAGTATGTATCAGGGGGCGGCTGAAGCTTTCTTT.